This TCR beta chain came from a study of blood T cell repertoires in COVID-19. Study-wide background: Samples taken during acute and convalescent COVID-19 were collected in the United States, Italy and Spain. Nucleic acid was either cDNA or gDNA, and it came from T cells, B-cell-depleted T cells, or PBMCs.

CDR1 and CDR2 from the germline V gene are MNHEY and SVGAGI. This CDR3 spans 13 amino acids. V gave up 6 bases and J gave up 2 bases, with 11 bases separating them. In the original processing: Amplification of reference gene primers was used by the study to estimate nucleated cell counts. Method: immunoSEQ multiplex PCR; TCRdb's copy keeps in-frame clones and lacks some. Clone size and V and J calls were adopted from that table, with D and trimming inferred from the DNA. The table records 250,000 to 300,000 clones, roughly nine tenths of them present only once. Participants were aged roughly 18 to 90 years, lived in under 25 US areas, and enrolled virtually.

The sequencing input was PBMCs or T cells enriched from blood (not recorded which). The chain links TRBV6-5 to TRBJ2-7; possible D gene TRBD1, 5 bases. This TCR came from a human donor in a cohort exposed to, infected with or recovered from COVID-19 (not recorded which). The donor label of this sample is uncertain. This CDR3 is CASRLTVPYEQYF. The CDR3 DNA sequence: TGTGCCAGCAGACTGACAGTCCCCTACGAGCAGTACTTC.